This record looks at one TCR beta chain sequence and its context. This clonotype was found a few times. Its specific antigen is unknown. Base qualities were left out, and no much larger clone turns up one base away. The instrument given in TCRdb is Illumina HiSeq 2500. Quantitative 5'-RACE with molecular barcodes was the method used to prepare the TCR beta libraries. Processing in the source paper ran as follows. To identify disease-linked TCR variants, a new computational method was used, one built on a probabilistic model of VDJ rearrangement. Using fastp trimming at Q25 and MiXCR clonotype assembly, TCRdb reanalyzed the public sequencing data and kept in-frame beta chains. CDR3 protein sequences are deduplicated, and each keeps its most common genes and DNA. The V and J calls and clone size come from TCRdb's table, not from the authors' own analysis. Present in this sample are about 390,000 distinct CDR3 sequences, approximately 20% of which were seen just once. About 17% of the sample goes to the ten largest clones.

The sample originates from a study of CD8 T cells in ankylosing spondylitis (dated by TCRdb to about 2017). Background for the entire study: T cell receptor beta repertoires were profiled in healthy donors and ankylosing spondylitis patients so that disease-linked TCR variants could be found. The full study cohort was made up of about 24 ankylosing spondylitis patients and 108 healthy donors. Samples of peripheral blood were taken, and for ankylosing spondylitis patients, synovial fluid was collected as well. The research as a whole found: Some motif variants were previously reported in synovial fluid and blood of reactive arthritis patients, suggesting common disease-initiation mechanisms. Blood from ankylosing spondylitis patients appeared to be characterized by a TCR beta motif composed of about 8 highly homologous amino acid variants. In peripheral blood, the disease-linked clones were found at relatively low frequencies and had a CD8+ phenotype. Significant enrichment of the disease-linked clones was reported in matched synovial fluid samples from ankylosing spondylitis patients.

From cysteine to phenylalanine, the CDR3 is 15 amino acids long. Of all the DNA, just the CDR3 is kept, 45 bases in frame from base 1. The germline V gene (reference sequence) sets CDR1 to SGHNT and CDR2 to YYREEE. Unmatched junction bases come to 3, with V trimmed by 3 bases and J by 5 bases. The sample comprised blood, either unsorted or a sorted T cell fraction (not recorded which). The receptor was derived from a male donor with ankylosing spondylitis. Recombination connected TRBV5-4 to TRBJ2-2, with 11 bases matching TRBD2. The CDR3 protein is CASSSRTSGTGELFF. In nucleotides, the sequence is TGTGCCAGCAGCTCTAGGACTAGCGGGACCGGGGAGCTGTTTTTT.